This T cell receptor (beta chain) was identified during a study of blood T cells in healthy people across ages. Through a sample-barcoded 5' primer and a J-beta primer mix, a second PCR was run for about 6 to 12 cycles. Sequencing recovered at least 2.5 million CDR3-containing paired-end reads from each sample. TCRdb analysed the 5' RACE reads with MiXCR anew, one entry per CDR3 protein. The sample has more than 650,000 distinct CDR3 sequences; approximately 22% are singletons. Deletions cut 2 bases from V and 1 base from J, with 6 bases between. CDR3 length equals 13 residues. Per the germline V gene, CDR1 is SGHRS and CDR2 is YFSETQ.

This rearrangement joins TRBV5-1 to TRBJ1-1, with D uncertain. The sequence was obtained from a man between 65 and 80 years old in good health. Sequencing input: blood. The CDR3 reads CASSFETNTEAFF. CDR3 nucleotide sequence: TGCGCCAGCAGCTTCGAGACGAACACTGAAGCTTTCTTT.